These 25 T cell receptor beta chains share one sample of origin, sequenced in a study of CD8 T cells in ankylosing spondylitis. MiXCR, applied by TCRdb to the 5' RACE reads, yields one record per CDR3 protein. The sample shows some 350,000 distinct CDR3 sequences, 14% to 15% of them seen only once. Sequenced input: blood, either unsorted or a sorted T cell fraction (not recorded which). All receptors come from a male donor with ankylosing spondylitis or in good health (not recorded which).

Only a few counts were recorded for this clonotype. The rearrangement joins TRBV6-5 to TRBJ1-5; D is ambiguous. The CDR3 totals 16 residues. Trimming shortened V by 4 bases and J by 6 bases, and 19 bases separated the two germline ends. Germline V gives CDR1 MNHEY, CDR2 SVGAGI. As DNA, the CDR3 is TGTGCCAGCAGTTGGGGTTCCGCTGAGGGAGGTCAGCCCCAGCATTTT. This translates into CASSWGSAEGGQPQHF.

This clonotype has a count of ten or more. J is TRBJ2-3 and V is TRBV29-1; no clear D gene. Germline V CDR1 and CDR2: SQVTM, ANQGSEA. This CDR3 comprises 13 residues. The germline V and J ends were trimmed by 4 bases and 0 bases, with 8 bases remaining between them. CDR3 nucleotides: TGCAGCGTTGCGAAACCTAGCACAGATACGCAGTATTTT. As protein: CSVAKPSTDTQYF.

The DNA for the CDR3 is TGTGCCACCATGCGTTGGGGATATAGCTACGAGCAGTACTTC. Residues: CATMRWGYSYEQYF. This chain connects TRBV24-1 to TRBJ2-7; D call uncertain. This CDR3 has 14 residues. V was cut by 8 bases and J by 3 bases, with 16 bases left in between. The germline CDR1 and CDR2 sequences are KGHDR and SFDVKD.

A few counts support this clonotype. The V gene is TRBV4-2, the J gene TRBJ2-7; TRBD1 matches 7 bases. Germline V gene data show CDR1 as LGHNA and CDR2 as YNFKEQ. The CDR3 has 16 residues. The V segment lost 0 bases and the J segment 2 bases; nucleotides outside the gene matches: 7. DNA of the CDR3: TGTGCCAGCAGCCAAGAGTCGACCGGGACAGCCTACGAGCAGTACTTC. It is translated as CASSQESTGTAYEQYF.

V is TRBV5-4 and J is TRBJ2-5; no clear D gene. The CDR3 runs to 13 residues. The V gene's germline CDR1 is SGHNT and CDR2 YYREEE (reference sequence). Trimming left V 7 bases short and J 4 bases short, with 14 bases between. DNA for the CDR3: TGTGCCAGCGAAATCTCGGGCGGAGAGACCCAGTACTTC. Amino acid sequence: CASEISGGETQYF.

This clonotype was detected many times. The genes are TRBV5-1 and TRBJ1-2, with 7 bases lining up with TRBD1. CDR1 is SGHRS, CDR2 YFSETQ, per germline. The CDR3 is 14 residues long. V gave up 0 bases and J gave up 4 bases; unmatched junction bases: 3. CDR3: CASSLGTGGYGYTF. The CDR3 DNA is TGCGCCAGCAGCTTGGGGACAGGAGGCTATGGCTACACCTTC.

The rearrangement uses TRBV28 and TRBJ2-7, with TRBD1 as a possible D gene (6 bases). V lost 8 bases and J 4 bases, leaving 18 bases between the germline ends. This CDR3 has 14 residues. CDR1 and CDR2 (germline): MDHEN, SYDVKM. CDR3 sequence: CASGLGGQSYEQYF. In DNA, the CDR3 is TGTGCCAGCGGATTAGGGGGACAAAGTTACGAGCAGTACTTC.

This clonotype was found a few times. The chain links TRBV4-1 to TRBJ1-1; D unclear. Trimming stripped 1 base from V and 2 bases from J, with 5 bases between. The CDR3 is 13 residues long. Germline V gene lookup returns CDR1 MGHRA and CDR2 YSYEKL. CDR3 region: CASSQGHNTEAFF. As DNA, the CDR3 is TGCGCCAGCAGCCAAGGGCATAACACTGAAGCTTTCTTT.

This clonotype was detected a few times. The J gene is TRBJ2-3, the V gene TRBV7-2; D might be TRBD1 or TRBD2, each matching 6 bases. The CDR3 length is 15 residues. From germline, CDR1 is SGHTA and CDR2 FQGNSA. V lost 7 bases, J lost 0 bases, and 14 bases lay in between. CDR3 residues: CASTTGASSTDTQYF. The CDR3 coding sequence is TGTGCCAGCACGACGGGGGCCTCTAGCACAGATACGCAGTATTTT.

Here the CDR3 DNA reads TGCAGTGCTAGTGATAGACAGGGGAAAAATCCCTACGAGCAGTACTTC. Protein sequence: CSASDRQGKNPYEQYF. The chain combines TRBV20-1 with TRBJ2-7; the match to TRBD1 covers 8 bases. V lost 3 bases, J lost 2 bases, and 12 bases stayed unmatched. Germline-derived CDR1 and CDR2 are DFQATT and SNEGSKA (reference sequence). The CDR3 sequence is 16 residues long.

In this sample, this clonotype turned up a few times. Here the CDR3 reads CASSEVGTAYNSPLHF. Here the CDR3 DNA reads TGTGCCAGCAGTGAAGTAGGGACGGCCTATAATTCACCCCTCCACTTT. The chain joins TRBV25-1 to TRBJ1-6; TRBD1 is a possible D gene (5 bases). This CDR3 is built from 16 residues. V lost 2 bases and J 2 bases, leaving 10 bases between the germline ends. Germline V gene lookup returns CDR1 MGHDK and CDR2 SYGVNS. Full variable domain (outside the CDR3, taken from reference TRBV25-1 and TRBJ1-6): EADIYQTPRYLVIGTGKKITLECSQTMGHDKMYWYQQDPGMELHLIHYSYGVNSTEKGDLSSESTVSRIRTEHFPLTLESARPSHTSQYLCASSEVGTAYNSPLHFGNGTRLTVT.

This rearrangement joins TRBV7-2 to TRBJ2-2; D remains unclear. Germline-derived CDR1 and CDR2 are SGHTA and FQGNSA. CDR3 length: 14 amino acids. Trimming stripped 6 bases from V and 3 bases from J, with 11 bases between. CDR3 residues: CASRPGHYTGELFF. CDR3 nucleotide sequence: TGTGCCAGCAGGCCTGGGCACTACACCGGGGAGCTGTTTTTT.

There are a few counts of this clonotype. The chain is built from TRBV10-1 and TRBJ2-3; 12 bases line up with TRBD2. There are 16 residues in the CDR3. Germline V gene lookup returns CDR1 WNHNN and CDR2 SYGVQD (reference sequence). V shed 6 bases, J shed 0 bases, and the junction held 4 bases outside the gene matches. In DNA, the CDR3 is TGCGCCAGCAGCGCCGGACTAGCGGGGAGCACAGATACGCAGTATTTT. As protein: CASSAGLAGSTDTQYF.

The V call is TRBV6-1, the J call TRBJ1-5, with TRBD1 matching over 7 bases. The V and J ends lost 7 bases and 11 bases, in that order; junction bases with no gene match: 14. This CDR3 has 14 residues. Looked up from germline, CDR1 is MNHNS and CDR2 is SASEGT. The CDR3 region is CASMRDRASRTQHF. DNA for the CDR3: TGTGCCAGCATGAGAGACAGGGCTTCTAGGACCCAGCATTTT.

This chain links TRBV3-1 with TRBJ1-2; D not resolved. V shed 2 bases and J shed 4 bases, with 5 bases lying between them. This CDR3 is 12 amino acids long. The V gene's germline CDR1 is LGHDT and CDR2 YNNKEL (reference sequence). The chain's CDR3 is CASSQRSYGYTF. CDR3 DNA sequence: TGTGCCAGCAGCCAACGGTCCTATGGCTACACCTTC.

This clonotype was observed at least ten times. This chain links TRBV11-3 with TRBJ2-1, with 7 bases matching TRBD2. Trimming cost V 5 bases and J 2 bases; bases outside gene matches: 9. The germline CDR1 and CDR2 sequences are SGHNT and YENEEA. The CDR3 is 16 residues long. CDR3 region: CASSPGGTGTYNEQFF. CDR3 in DNA: TGTGCCAGCAGCCCCGGGGGGACTGGGACCTACAATGAGCAGTTCTTC.

V usage is TRBV19 and J usage is TRBJ2-1, with D tentatively TRBD1 (5 bases). Per germline, CDR1 LNHDA and CDR2 SQIVND (reference sequence). Trimming took 2 bases from V and 0 from J, leaving 5 bases between them. This CDR3 has 14 amino acids. CDR3 residues: CASSIQGSYNEQFF. The CDR3 nucleotides are TGTGCCAGTAGTATACAGGGCTCCTACAATGAGCAGTTCTTC.

CDR3 sequence reads: CSASLPGTGSTDTQYF. The DNA of the CDR3 is TGCAGTGCTTCTCTCCCCGGGACAGGGAGCACAGATACGCAGTATTTT. The V call is TRBV20-1, the J call TRBJ2-3; 9 bases line up with TRBD1. The CDR3 runs to 16 residues. Germline values: CDR1 DFQATT, CDR2 SNEGSKA (reference sequence). V dropped 5 bases and J dropped 0; count of bases not matched to a gene: 9.

The V gene is TRBV20-1, the J gene TRBJ2-3; 14 positions agree with TRBD2. CDR1 and CDR2 from the germline V gene are DFQATT and SNEGSKA (reference sequence). This CDR3 contains 15 residues. The V and J ends lost 5 bases and 4 bases, in that order; junction bases with no gene match: 5. CDR3: CSAGRLAGGPDTQYF. CDR3 nucleotides: TGCAGTGCTGGACGACTAGCGGGAGGGCCAGATACGCAGTATTTT.

This chain joins TRBV20-1 and TRBJ2-7, with no clear D. V lost 4 bases, J lost 7 bases, and 14 bases lay in between. The CDR3 runs 12 residues. Germline V gene lookup returns CDR1 DFQATT and CDR2 SNEGSKA (reference sequence). CDR3 amino acids: CSATGPLYEQYF. CDR3 in DNA: TGCAGTGCTACCGGACCCCTGTATGAGCAGTACTTC.

This clonotype was detected many times. V is TRBV5-1 and J is TRBJ1-1; D is unresolved. The CDR3 extends over 13 amino acids. CDR1 and CDR2 from the germline V gene are SGHRS and YFSETQ. V lost 0 bases and J lost 2, with 5 bases in between. Written as DNA, the CDR3 is TGCGCCAGCAGCTTGGAGAGAAACACTGAAGCTTTCTTT. It translates to CASSLERNTEAFF.

J is TRBJ1-2 and V is TRBV25-1; 8 positions agree with TRBD1. The V gene's germline CDR1 is MGHDK and CDR2 SYGVNS. The CDR3 spans 15 residues. Trimming removed 2 bases from V and 2 bases from J; junction bases left unmatched: 4. Here the CDR3 DNA reads TGTGCCAGCAGTGAAGGACAGGGAGGAAACTATGGCTACACCTTC. Translation gives CASSEGQGGNYGYTF.

This clonotype was detected only a few times. The rearrangement links TRBV20-1 to TRBJ1-2; 9 positions agree with TRBD1. Trimming at V came to 3 bases and at J to 5 bases, leaving 7 bases not matched to a gene. Germline V lookup: CDR1 DFQATT, CDR2 SNEGSKA (reference sequence). CDR3 length equals 14 residues. The CDR3 DNA reads as TGCAGTGCTAGGACCGGGACAGGGTTATATGGCTACACCTTC. Protein sequence: CSARTGTGLYGYTF.

The rearrangement links TRBV9 to TRBJ1-2; a possible D gene is TRBD1 (5 bases). V was cut by 0 bases and J by 8 bases, with 11 bases left in between. The germline gives CDR1 SGDLS, CDR2 YYNGEE. CDR3 size: 13 residues. The CDR3: CASSVAPGNGYTF. The CDR3 DNA follows: TGTGCCAGCAGCGTAGCGCCAGGGAACGGCTACACCTTC. Full variable domain (remainder filled in from reference TRBV9 and TRBJ1-2): DSGVTQTPKHLITATGQRVTLRCSPRSGDLSVYWYQQSLDQGLQFLIQYYNGEERAKGNILERFSAQQFPDLHSELNLSSLELGDSALYFCASSVAPGNGYTFGSGTRLTVV.

This clonotype was found many times. The chain uses TRBV4-1 and TRBJ1-1; D not resolved. Germline V gives CDR1 MGHRA, CDR2 YSYEKL. Trimming took off 4 bases at V and 0 bases at J, with 15 bases between the two ends. The CDR3 covers 16 residues. CDR3: CASSPEGLRLNTEAFF. CDR3 in DNA: TGCGCCAGCAGCCCTGAAGGCCTGAGATTGAACACTGAAGCTTTCTTT.